What follows is one T cell receptor (beta chain) and its context. TCRdb called the RT-PCR reads again in MiXCR, with one record for every CDR3 protein. The table lists hundreds of thousands of distinct CDR3 sequences, around 20% of them singletons. This sample is drawn from a study of response to subunit inactivated influenza vaccine. This CDR3 has 15 amino acids. Germline CDR1 LGHNA, CDR2 YSLEER. The V gene lost 0 bases and the J gene lost 2 bases, with 11 bases spanning the gap. The V and J genes are TRBV4-3 and TRBJ2-7; D is unclear. Material: PBMCs from blood, obtained more than 4 days after vaccination. The sequence came from a man aged 50-60 years who received an inactivated influenza vaccine. The CDR3 nucleotides read TGCGCCAGCAGCCAAGACATTGGAAGTCCCTACGAGCAGTACTTC. Its translation is CASSQDIGSPYEQYF.